The 3 T cell receptor beta chains below come from one sample, sequenced in a study of blood T cell repertoires in COVID-19. Repertoires were generated with immunoSEQ multiplex PCR, while TCRdb's copy carries only in-frame clones and drops some. The sample has around 250,000 clones, roughly 89% seen once. Sequencing was carried out using peripheral blood. The receptor source for this set is a woman aged 40 to 49 who had recovered from COVID-19.

The chain is built from TRBV19 and TRBJ2-5; TRBD2 aligns across 10 bases. Per the germline V gene, CDR1 is LNHDA and CDR2 is SQIVND (reference sequence). This CDR3 region has 15 residues. The ends lost 3 bases at V and 5 bases at J; junction bases unmatched: 6. The DNA of the CDR3 is TGTGCCAGTAGTATGGGTGGGACTAGCGCGGAGACCCAGTACTTC. It encodes CASSMGGTSAETQYF. The full variable domain, its missing parts supplied by reference TRBV19 and TRBJ2-5, is DGGITQSPKYLFRKEGQNVTLSCEQNLNHDAMYWYRQDPGQGLRLIYYSQIVNDFQKGDIAEGYSVSREKKESFPLTVTSAQKNPTAFYLCASSMGGTSAETQYFGPGTRLLVL.

The gene calls are TRBV9 and TRBJ2-1, with no clear D. V lost 0 bases, J lost 7 bases, and 20 bases lay in between. The CDR3 totals 17 residues. The V gene's germline CDR1 is SGDLS and CDR2 YYNGEE. CDR3 sequence: CASSVEGGLWLENEQFF. In DNA, the CDR3 is TGTGCCAGCAGCGTAGAAGGTGGTTTGTGGCTAGAAAATGAGCAGTTCTTC.

The chain uses TRBV7-3 and TRBJ2-1; 8 bases are shared with TRBD2. In germline, CDR1 is SGHTA, CDR2 FQGTGA. The CDR3 is made up of 16 amino acids. The junction had 15 bases not matched to a gene; V was cut back by 6 bases and J by 8 bases. CDR3 DNA: TGTGCCAGCAGTAAGATGGGACTAGGGCTAATGGATGAGCAGTTCTTC. It yields the protein CASSKMGLGLMDEQFF.